This T cell receptor beta chain was found in a study of OX40 agonist ivuxolimab in advanced cancers. Regarding the study as a whole: At doses 0.1 to 3.0 mg/kg, CD4+ and CD8+ clones expanded.

Germline V gene data show CDR1 as SGHDT and CDR2 as YYEEEE. Trimming removed 4 bases at V and 5 bases at J, with 15 bases between. CDR3 length equals 14 residues. As for this clone: The antigen is undetermined.

Sequencing used immunoSEQ multiplex PCR; TCRdb keeps in-frame clones, though not all of them. The table lists about 80,000 clones, 90% of them singletons, with around 2% in the top ten. The sequence came from an adult with an advanced solid tumor such as melanoma, head and neck, liver or kidney cancer. The rearrangement uses TRBV5-6 and TRBJ1-1, with a possible D match to TRBD1 (5 bases). The material sequenced was CD4+ or CD8+ T cells sorted from blood, taken in a trial of the OX40 agonist ivuxolimab. CDR3 nucleotide sequence: TGTGCCAGCAGCCATCGGTGGGGGAGGACTGAAGCTTTCTTT. As protein: CASSHRWGRTEAFF.